The subject of this entry is one TCR beta chain. Its antigen is as yet unknown. Germline assignment: CDR1 LGHDT and CDR2 YNNKEL (reference sequence). This CDR3 has 13 amino acids. The ends lost 4 bases at V and 5 bases at J; junction bases unmatched: 4. For TCRbeta, the library was prepared with unique molecular identifiers. TCRdb re-analysed the PCR reads in MiXCR, keeping a single row per CDR3 protein. The repertoire holds 500,000 to 600,000 distinct CDR3 sequences, with approximately 30% as singletons. This sample is drawn from a study of T-cell reconstitution after alpha-beta-depleted transplantation in children. Study-level results: For some patients, TCRbeta diversity was high at day 60 because of recipient T cells and thymic progenitors that survived. It was reported that alpha-beta T cells came from several hundred expanded graft clones (about two months after transplant). Among T cells one year after transplant, newly produced cells accounted for most counts and diversity.

This clonotype originated in a boy under three years old with Wiskott-Aldrich syndrome, due to receive a stem cell transplant. The sample here was PBMCs, taken before TCRalphabeta/CD19-depleted stem cell transplant. The V gene is TRBV3-1, the J gene TRBJ2-7; 8 positions match TRBD2. The DNA for the CDR3 is TGTGCCAGCAGCCTCCCGACTAGCGACGAGCAGTACTTC. It encodes CASSLPTSDEQYF.